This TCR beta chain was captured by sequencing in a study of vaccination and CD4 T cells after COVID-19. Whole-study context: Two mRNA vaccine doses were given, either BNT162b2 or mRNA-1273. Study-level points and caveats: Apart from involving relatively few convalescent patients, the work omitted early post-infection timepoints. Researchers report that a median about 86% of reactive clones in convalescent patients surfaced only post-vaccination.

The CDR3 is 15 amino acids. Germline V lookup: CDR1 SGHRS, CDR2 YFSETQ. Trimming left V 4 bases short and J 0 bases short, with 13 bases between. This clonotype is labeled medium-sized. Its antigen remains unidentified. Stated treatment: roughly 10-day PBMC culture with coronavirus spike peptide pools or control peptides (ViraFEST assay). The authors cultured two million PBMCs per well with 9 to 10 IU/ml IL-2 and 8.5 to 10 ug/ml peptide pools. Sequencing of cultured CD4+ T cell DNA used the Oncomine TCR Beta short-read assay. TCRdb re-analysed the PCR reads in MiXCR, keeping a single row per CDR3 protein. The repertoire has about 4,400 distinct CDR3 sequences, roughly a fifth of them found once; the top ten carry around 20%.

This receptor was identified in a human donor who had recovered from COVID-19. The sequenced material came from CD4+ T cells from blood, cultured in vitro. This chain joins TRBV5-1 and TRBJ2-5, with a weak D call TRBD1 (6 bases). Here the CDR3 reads CASSKDSPHQETQYF. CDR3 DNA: TGCGCCAGCAGCAAGGACAGTCCCCACCAAGAGACCCAGTACTTC.